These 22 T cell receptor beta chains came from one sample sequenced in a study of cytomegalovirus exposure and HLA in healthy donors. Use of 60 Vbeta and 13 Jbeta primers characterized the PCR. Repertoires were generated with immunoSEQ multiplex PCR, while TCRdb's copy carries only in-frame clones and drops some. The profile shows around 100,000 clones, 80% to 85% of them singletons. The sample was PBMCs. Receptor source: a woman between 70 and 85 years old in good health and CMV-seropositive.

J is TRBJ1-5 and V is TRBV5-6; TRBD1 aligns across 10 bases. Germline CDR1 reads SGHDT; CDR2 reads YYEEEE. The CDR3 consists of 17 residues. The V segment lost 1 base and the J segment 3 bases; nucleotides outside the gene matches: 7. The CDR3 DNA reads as TGTGCCAGCAGCTTGTCGGGACAGGGGTATGCCAATCAGCCCCAGCATTTT. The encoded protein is CASSLSGQGYANQPQHF.

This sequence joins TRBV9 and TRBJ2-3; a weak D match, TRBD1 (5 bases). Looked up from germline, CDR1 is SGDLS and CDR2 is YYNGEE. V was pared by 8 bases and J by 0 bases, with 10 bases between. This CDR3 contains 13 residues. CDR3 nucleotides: TGTGCCAGTCAGGGAACCAGCACAGATACGCAGTATTTT. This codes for CASQGTSTDTQYF.

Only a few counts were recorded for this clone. This CDR3 reads CASSLRTSGSSEQYF. The CDR3 DNA follows: TGCGCCAGCAGCCTTAGGACTAGCGGGAGTTCCGAGCAGTACTTC. The chain joins TRBV4-1 to TRBJ2-7; 13 positions agree with TRBD2. CDR1 MGHRA and CDR2 YSYEKL come from the germline V gene. The CDR3 length is 15 residues. Unmatched junction bases numbered 6, after V lost 4 bases and J lost 6 bases.

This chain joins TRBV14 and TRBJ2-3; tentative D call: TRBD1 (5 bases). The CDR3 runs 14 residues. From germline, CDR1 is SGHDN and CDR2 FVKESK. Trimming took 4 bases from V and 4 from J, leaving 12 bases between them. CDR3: CASSRAGKADTQYF. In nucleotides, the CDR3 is TGTGCCAGCAGCCGGGCAGGGAAGGCAGATACGCAGTATTTT.

CDR3 amino acids: CASSQDRTVSYEQYF. The CDR3 DNA follows: TGTGCCAGCAGCCAAGACCGGACAGTCTCCTACGAGCAGTACTTC. V usage is TRBV14 and J usage is TRBJ2-5; TRBD1 is a possible D gene (6 bases). The DNA end favors TRBJ2-7, so the J call may be wrong. This CDR3 contains 15 residues. The V gene's germline CDR1 is SGHDN and CDR2 FVKESK.

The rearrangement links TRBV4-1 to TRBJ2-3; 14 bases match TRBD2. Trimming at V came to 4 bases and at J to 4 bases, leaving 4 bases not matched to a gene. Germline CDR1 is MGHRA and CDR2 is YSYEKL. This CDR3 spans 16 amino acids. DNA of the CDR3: TGCGCCAGCAGCCTGACTAGCGGGAGGGCCTCAGATACGCAGTATTTT. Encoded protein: CASSLTSGRASDTQYF.

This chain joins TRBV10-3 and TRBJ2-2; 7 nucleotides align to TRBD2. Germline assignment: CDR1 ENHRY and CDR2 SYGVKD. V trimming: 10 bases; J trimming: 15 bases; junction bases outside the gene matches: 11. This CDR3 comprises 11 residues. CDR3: CATYSGGSVFF. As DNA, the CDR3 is TGTGCCACCTACTCCGGGGGGAGCGTGTTTTTT.

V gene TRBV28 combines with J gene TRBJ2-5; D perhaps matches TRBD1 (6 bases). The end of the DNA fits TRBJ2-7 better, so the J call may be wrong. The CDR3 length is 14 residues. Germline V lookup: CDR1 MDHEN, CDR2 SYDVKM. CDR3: CASSLQGSTYEQYF. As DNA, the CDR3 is TGTGCCAGCAGTTTGCAGGGGTCCACCTACGAGCAGTACTTC.

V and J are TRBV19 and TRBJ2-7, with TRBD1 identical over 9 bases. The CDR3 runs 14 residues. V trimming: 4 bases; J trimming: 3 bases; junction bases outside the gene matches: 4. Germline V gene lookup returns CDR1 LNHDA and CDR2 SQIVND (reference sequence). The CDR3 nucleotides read TGTGCCAGTAGTAGGGGACAGGGTTTCTACGAGCAGTACTTC. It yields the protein CASSRGQGFYEQYF.

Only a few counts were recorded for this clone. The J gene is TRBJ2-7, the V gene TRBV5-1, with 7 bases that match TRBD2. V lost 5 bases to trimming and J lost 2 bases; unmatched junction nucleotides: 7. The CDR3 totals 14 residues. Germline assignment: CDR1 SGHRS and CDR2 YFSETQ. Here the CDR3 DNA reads TGCGCCAGCAGTTCCCCCGCGGGGGCCTACGAGCAGTACTTC. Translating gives CASSSPAGAYEQYF.

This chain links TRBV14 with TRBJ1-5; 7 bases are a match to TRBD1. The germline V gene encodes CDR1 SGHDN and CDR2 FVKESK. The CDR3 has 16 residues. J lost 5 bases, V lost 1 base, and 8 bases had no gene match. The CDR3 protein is CASSQAFDRVYQPQHF. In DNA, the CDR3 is TGTGCCAGCAGCCAAGCCTTCGACAGGGTTTATCAGCCCCAGCATTTT.

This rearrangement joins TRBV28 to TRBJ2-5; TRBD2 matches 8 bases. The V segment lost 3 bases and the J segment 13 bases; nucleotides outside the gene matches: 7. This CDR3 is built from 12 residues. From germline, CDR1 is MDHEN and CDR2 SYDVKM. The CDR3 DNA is TGTGCCAGCAGTTTTCGGACTAGCAGATCGTACTTC. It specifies CASSFRTSRSYF.

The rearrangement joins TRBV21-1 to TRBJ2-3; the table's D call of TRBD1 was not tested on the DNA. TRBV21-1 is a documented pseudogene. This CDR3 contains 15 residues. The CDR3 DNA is TGTGCCAGCAGCAAAGCCACAGGGAGCACAGATACGCAGTATTTT. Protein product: CASSKATGSTDTQYF.

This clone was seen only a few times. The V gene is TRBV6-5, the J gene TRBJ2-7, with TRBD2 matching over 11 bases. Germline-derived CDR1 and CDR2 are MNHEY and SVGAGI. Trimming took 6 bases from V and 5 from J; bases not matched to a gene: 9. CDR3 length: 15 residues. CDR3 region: CASRELTSGSHEQYF. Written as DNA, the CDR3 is TGTGCCAGCAGGGAGCTTACTAGCGGGAGCCACGAGCAGTACTTC.

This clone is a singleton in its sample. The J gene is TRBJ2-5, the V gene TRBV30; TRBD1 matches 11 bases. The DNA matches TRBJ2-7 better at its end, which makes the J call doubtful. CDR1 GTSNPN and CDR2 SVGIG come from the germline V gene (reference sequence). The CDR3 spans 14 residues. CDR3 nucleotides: TGTGCCTGGAGAGCCGGGACAGGGGGCTACGAGCAGTACTTC. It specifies CAWRAGTGGYEQYF.

The DNA for the CDR3 is TGTGCCAGCCGAAGGACAGTCAACACCGGGGAGCTGTTTTTT. Its translation is CASRRTVNTGELFF. V and J are TRBV19 and TRBJ2-2, with a possible D match to TRBD1 (6 bases). The CDR3 extends over 14 amino acids. Germline CDR1 is LNHDA and CDR2 is SQIVND (reference sequence). V lost 9 bases and J 2 bases, leaving 13 bases between the germline ends.

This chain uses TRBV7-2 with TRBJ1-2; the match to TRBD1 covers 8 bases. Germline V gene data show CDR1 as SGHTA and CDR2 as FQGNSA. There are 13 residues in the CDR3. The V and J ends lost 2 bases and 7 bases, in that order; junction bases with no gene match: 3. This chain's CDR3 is CASSLQGAAGYTF. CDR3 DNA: TGTGCCAGCAGCTTACAGGGGGCGGCTGGCTACACCTTC.

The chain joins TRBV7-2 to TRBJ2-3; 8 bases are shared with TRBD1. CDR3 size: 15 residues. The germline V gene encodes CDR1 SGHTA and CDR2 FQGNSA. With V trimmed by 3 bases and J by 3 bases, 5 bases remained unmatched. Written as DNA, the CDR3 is TGTGCCAGCAGCTTTCAGACAGGGGCGACAGATACGCAGTATTTT. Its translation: CASSFQTGATDTQYF.

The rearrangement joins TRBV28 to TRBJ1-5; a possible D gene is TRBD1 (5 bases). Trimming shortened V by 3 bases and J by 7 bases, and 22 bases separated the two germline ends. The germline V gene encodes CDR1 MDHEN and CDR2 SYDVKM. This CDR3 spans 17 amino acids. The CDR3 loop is CASSFLTGKGHSQPQHF. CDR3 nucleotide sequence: TGTGCCAGCAGTTTTTTAACGGGTAAGGGGCACAGCCAGCCCCAGCATTTT.

In DNA, the CDR3 is TGCGCCAGCAGTCAATTGGGAGCCGAGACAGGGCTCGAATACGAGCAGTACTTC. Residues: CASSQLGAETGLEYEQYF. This chain links TRBV23-1 with TRBJ2-7; TRBD1 agrees at 7 bases. TRBV23-1 is identified as an open reading frame with a role that is uncertain. The V gene end was trimmed by 1 base and the J gene end by 4 bases; junction bases not matched to a gene: 16. The CDR3 sequence is 18 residues long.

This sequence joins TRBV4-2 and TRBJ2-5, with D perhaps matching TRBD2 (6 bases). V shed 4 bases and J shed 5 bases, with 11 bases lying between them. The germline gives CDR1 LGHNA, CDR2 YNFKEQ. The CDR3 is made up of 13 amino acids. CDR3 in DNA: TGTGCCAGCAGCCCGTCGGCGGGGGAGACCCAGTACTTC. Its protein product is CASSPSAGETQYF.

CDR3 coding DNA: TGCGCCAGCAGCTTGGAAGGCCAGGGTCTTTATGGCTACACCTTC. Translation gives CASSLEGQGLYGYTF. The chain couples TRBV5-1 to TRBJ1-2, with a possible D match to TRBD1 (5 bases). CDR3 length equals 15 residues. V was trimmed by 0 bases and J by 5 bases, leaving 14 bases between them. Germline assignment: CDR1 SGHRS and CDR2 YFSETQ. Supplemented by reference TRBV5-1 and TRBJ1-2, the full variable domain reads KAGVTQTPRYLIKTRGQQVTLSCSPISGHRSVSWYQQTPGQGLQFLFEYFSETQRNKGNFPGRFSGRQFSNSRSEMNVSTLELGDSALYLCASSLEGQGLYGYTFGSGTRLTVV.